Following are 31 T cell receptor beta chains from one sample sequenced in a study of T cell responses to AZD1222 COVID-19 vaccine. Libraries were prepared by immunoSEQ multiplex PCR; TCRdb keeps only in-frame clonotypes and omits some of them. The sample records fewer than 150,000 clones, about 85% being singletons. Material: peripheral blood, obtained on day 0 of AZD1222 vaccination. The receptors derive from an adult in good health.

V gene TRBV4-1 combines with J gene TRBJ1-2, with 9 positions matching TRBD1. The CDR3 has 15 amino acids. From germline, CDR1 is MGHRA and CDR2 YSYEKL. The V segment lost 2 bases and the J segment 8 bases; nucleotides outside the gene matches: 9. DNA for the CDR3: TGCGCCAGCAGCCAACCGGGACAGGGTTCTAGGGGCTACACCTTC. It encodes CASSQPGQGSRGYTF.

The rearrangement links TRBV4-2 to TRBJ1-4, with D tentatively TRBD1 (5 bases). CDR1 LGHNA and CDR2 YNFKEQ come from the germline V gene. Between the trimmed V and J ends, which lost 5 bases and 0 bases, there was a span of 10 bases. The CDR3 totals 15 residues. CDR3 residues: CASSGTFATNEKLFF. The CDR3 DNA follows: TGTGCCAGCAGCGGGACGTTTGCAACTAATGAAAAACTGTTTTTT.

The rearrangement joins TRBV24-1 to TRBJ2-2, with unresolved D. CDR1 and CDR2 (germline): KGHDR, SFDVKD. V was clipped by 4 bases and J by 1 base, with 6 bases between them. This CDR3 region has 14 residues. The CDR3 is CATSDPMNTGELFF. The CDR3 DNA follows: TGTGCCACCAGTGACCCGATGAACACCGGGGAGCTGTTTTTT.

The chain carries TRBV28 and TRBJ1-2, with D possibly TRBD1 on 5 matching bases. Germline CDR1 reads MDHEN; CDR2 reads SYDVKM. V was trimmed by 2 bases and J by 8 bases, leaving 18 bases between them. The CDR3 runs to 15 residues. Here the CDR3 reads CASSLLRDFGFGYTF. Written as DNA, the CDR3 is TGTGCCAGCAGTTTACTTAGGGACTTCGGCTTCGGCTACACCTTC.

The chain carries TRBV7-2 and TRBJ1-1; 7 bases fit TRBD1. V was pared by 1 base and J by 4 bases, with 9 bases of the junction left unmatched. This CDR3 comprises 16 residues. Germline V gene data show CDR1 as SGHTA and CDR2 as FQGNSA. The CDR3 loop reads CASSLEAGGRATEAFF. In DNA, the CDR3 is TGTGCCAGCAGCTTAGAAGCAGGGGGAAGGGCCACTGAAGCTTTCTTT.

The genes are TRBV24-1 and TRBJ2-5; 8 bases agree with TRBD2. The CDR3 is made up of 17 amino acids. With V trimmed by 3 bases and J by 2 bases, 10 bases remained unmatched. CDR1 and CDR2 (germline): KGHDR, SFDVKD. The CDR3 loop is CATSDEKRGFIQETQYF. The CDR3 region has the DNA TGTGCCACCAGTGATGAAAAGCGGGGGTTCATTCAAGAGACCCAGTACTTC.

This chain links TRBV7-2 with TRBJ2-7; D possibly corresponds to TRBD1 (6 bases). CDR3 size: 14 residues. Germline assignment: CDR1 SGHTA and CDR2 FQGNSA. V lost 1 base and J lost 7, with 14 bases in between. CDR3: CASSLGGHFGEQYF. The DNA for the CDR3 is TGTGCCAGCAGCTTAGGGGGGCACTTCGGGGAGCAGTACTTC.

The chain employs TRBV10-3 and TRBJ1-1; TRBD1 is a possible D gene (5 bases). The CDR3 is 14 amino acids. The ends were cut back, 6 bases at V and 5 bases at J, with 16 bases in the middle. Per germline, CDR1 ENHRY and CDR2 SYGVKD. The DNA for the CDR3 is TGTGCCATCAGCCGAGTCGATGGGGGGACTGAAGCTTTCTTT. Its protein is CAISRVDGGTEAFF.

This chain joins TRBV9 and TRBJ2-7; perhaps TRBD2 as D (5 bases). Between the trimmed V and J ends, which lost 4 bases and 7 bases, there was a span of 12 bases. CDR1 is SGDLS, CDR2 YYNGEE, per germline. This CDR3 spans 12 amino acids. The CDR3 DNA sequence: TGTGCCAGCAGCCCCACAACGGGGGAGCAGTACTTC. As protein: CASSPTTGEQYF.

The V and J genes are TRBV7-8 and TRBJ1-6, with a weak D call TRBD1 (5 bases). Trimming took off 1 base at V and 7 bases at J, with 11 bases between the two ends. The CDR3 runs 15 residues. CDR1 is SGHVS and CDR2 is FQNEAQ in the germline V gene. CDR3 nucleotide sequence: TGTGCCAGCAGCTTAGGGGGCCCGGCGAATTCACCCCTCCACTTT. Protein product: CASSLGGPANSPLHF.

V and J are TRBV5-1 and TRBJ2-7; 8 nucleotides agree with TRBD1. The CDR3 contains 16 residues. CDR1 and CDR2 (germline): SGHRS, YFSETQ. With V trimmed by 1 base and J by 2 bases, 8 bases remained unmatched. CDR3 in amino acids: CASSLPRDRYTYEQYF. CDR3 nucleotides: TGCGCCAGCAGCTTGCCACGGGACAGGTATACCTACGAGCAGTACTTC.

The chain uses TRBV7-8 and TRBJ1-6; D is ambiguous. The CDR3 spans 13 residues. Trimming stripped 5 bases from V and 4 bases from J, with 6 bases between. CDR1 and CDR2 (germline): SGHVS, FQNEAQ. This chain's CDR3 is CASSRNYNSPLHF. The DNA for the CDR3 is TGTGCCAGCAGCAGGAATTATAATTCACCCCTCCACTTT.

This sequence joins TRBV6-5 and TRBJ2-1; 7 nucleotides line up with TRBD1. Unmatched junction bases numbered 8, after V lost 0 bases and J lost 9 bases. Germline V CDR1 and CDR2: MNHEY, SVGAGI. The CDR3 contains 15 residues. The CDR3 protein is CASSYSPGQLVEQFF. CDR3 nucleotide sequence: TGTGCCAGCAGTTACTCCCCGGGACAGTTGGTTGAGCAGTTCTTC.

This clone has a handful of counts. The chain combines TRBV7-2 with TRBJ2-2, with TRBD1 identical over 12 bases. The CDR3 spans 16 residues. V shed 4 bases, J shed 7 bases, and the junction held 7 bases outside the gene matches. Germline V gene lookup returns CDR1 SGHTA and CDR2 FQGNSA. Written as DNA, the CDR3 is TGTGCCAGCAGCTCACGGGACAGGGGGCTTCACGGGGAGCTGTTTTTT. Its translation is CASSSRDRGLHGELFF. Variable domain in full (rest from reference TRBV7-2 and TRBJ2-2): GAGVSQSPSNKVTEKGKDVELRCDPISGHTALYWYRQSLGQGLEFLIYFQGNSAPDKSGLPSDRFSAERTGGSVSTLTIQRTQQEDSAVYLCASSSRDRGLHGELFFGEGSRLTVL.

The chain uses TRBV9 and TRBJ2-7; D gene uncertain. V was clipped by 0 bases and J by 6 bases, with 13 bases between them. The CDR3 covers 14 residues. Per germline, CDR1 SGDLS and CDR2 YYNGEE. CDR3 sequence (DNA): TGTGCCAGCAGCGTAGGGGGTAGGGTTAGCGAGCAGTACTTC. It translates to CASSVGGRVSEQYF.

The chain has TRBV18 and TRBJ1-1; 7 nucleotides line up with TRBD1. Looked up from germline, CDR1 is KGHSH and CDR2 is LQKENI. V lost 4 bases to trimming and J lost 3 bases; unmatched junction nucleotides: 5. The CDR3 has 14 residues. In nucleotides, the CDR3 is TGTGCCAGCTCACGCCCACAGGGGTACACTGAAGCTTTCTTT. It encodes CASSRPQGYTEAFF.

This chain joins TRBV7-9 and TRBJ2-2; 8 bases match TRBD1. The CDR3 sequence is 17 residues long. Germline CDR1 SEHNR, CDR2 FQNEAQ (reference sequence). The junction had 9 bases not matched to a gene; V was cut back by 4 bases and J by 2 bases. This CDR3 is CASSSPSGTGNTGELFF. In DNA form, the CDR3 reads TGTGCCAGCAGCTCGCCCTCCGGGACAGGCAACACCGGGGAGCTGTTTTTT.

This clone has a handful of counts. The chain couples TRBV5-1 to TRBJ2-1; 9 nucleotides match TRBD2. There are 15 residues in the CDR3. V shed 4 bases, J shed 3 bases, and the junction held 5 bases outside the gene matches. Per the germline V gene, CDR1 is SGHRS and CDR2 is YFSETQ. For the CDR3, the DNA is TGCGCCAGCAGCCAGACTAGCGGTAACTACAATGAGCAGTTCTTC. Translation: CASSQTSGNYNEQFF.

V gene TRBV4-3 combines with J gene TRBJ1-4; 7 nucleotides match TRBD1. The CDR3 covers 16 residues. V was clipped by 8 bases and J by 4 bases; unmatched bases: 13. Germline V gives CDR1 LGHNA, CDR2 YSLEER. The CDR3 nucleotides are TGCGCCAGCCCCAAGTCCCAGGGGGGGAATAATGAAAAACTGTTTTTT. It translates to CASPKSQGGNNEKLFF.

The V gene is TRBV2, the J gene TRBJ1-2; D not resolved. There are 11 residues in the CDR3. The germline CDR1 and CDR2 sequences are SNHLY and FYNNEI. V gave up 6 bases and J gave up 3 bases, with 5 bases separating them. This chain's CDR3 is CASRADYGYTF. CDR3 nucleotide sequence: TGTGCCAGCAGAGCCGACTATGGCTACACCTTC.

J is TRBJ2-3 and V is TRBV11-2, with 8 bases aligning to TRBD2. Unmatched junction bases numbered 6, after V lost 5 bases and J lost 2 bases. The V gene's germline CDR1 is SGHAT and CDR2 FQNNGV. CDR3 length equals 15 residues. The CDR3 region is CASSGSGVHTDTQYF. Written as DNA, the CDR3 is TGTGCCAGCAGCGGTAGCGGGGTGCACACAGATACGCAGTATTTT.

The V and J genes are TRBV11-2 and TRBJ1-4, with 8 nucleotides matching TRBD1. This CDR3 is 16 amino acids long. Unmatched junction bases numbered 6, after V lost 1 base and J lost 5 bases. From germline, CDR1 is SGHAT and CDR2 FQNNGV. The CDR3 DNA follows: TGTGCCAGCAGCTTAGGCCAGGGGGCCTTCAATGAAAAACTGTTTTTT. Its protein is CASSLGQGAFNEKLFF.

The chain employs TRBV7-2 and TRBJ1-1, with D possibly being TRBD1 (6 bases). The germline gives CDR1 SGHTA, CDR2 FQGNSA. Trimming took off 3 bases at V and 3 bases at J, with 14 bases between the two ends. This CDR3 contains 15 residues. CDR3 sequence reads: CASSFAGARYTEAFF. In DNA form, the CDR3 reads TGTGCCAGCAGCTTCGCAGGGGCGCGGTACACTGAAGCTTTCTTT.

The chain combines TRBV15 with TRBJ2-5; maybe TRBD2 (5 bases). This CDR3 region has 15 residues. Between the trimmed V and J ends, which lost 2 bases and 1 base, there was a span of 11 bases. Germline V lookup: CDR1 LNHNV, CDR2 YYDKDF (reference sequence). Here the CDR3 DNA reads TGTGCCACCAGCAGACGAGACTACTTCCAAGAGACCCAGTACTTC. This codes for CATSRRDYFQETQYF.

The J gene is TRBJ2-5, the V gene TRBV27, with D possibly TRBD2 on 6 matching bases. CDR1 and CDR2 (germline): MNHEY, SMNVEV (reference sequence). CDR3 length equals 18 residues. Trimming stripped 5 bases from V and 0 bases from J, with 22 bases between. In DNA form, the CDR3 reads TGTGCCAGCAGTCGGGCCCCCAAGGGCGGGGCATACCAAGAGACCCAGTACTTC. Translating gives CASSRAPKGGAYQETQYF.

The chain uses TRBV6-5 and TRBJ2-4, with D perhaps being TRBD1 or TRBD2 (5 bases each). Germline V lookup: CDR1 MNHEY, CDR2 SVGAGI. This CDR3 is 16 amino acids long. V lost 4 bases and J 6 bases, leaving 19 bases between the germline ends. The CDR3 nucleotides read TGTGCCAGCAGTTTCGGGGACCCCGGCCGTGGAAACATTCAGTACTTC. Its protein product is CASSFGDPGRGNIQYF.

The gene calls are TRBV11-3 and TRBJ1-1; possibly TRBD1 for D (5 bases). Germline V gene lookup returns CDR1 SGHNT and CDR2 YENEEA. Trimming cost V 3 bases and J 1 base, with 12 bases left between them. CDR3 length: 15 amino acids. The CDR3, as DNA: TGTGCCAGCAGCTTGGGAGGGGCGAGGAACACTGAAGCTTTCTTT. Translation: CASSLGGARNTEAFF.

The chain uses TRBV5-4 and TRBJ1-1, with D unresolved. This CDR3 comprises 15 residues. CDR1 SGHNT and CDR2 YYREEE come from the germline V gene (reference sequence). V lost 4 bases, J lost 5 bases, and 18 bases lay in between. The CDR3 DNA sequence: TGTGCCAGCAGCAGAACCCAAGGGTCGGGAACTGAAGCTTTCTTT. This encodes CASSRTQGSGTEAFF.

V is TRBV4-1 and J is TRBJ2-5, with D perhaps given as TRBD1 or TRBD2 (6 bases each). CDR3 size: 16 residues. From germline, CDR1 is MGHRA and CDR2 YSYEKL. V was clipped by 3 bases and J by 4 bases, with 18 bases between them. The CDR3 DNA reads TGCGCCAGCAGCCACCTATTGCGGGGCAGGGGAGAGACCCAGTACTTC. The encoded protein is CASSHLLRGRGETQYF.

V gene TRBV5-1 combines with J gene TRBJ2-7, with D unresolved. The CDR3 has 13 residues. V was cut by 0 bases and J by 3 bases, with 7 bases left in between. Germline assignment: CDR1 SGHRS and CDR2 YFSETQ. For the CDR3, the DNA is TGCGCCAGCAGCTTGGGCCAGATCTACGAGCAGTACTTC. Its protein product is CASSLGQIYEQYF.

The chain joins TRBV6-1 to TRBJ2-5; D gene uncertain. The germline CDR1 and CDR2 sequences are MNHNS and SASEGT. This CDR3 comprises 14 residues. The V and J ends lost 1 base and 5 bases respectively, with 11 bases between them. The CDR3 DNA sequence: TGTGCCAGCAGTGAAGATCTCAGATTGGAGACCCAGTACTTC. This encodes CASSEDLRLETQYF.